Listed here are 22 T cell receptor beta chains from one sample, sequenced in a study of T cells expressing NK-cell markers. After re-calling the 5' RACE reads, TCRdb lists one entry per CDR3 protein, DNA absent. The listing records over 200,000 distinct CDR3 sequences. Specimen: blood T cells: a sorted CD56 or NKG2C T cell subset, CD4+ or CD8+ T cells, or bulk PBMC T cells (not recorded which). The receptor set was obtained from a man in his late teens or twenties in good health.

J is TRBJ1-2 and V is TRBV10-3; lacking DNA, the TRBD1 call made by TCRdb goes unchecked. The CDR3 is made up of 13 amino acids. CDR1 is ENHRY and CDR2 is SYGVKD in the germline V gene. The CDR3 protein is CAISEGAGYVYTF.

The gene calls are TRBV4-2 and TRBJ2-7; the D call of TRBD1 rests on TCRdb alone, since no DNA is present to check it. CDR3 length: 19 amino acids. Germline V CDR1 and CDR2: LGHNA, YNFKEQ. CDR3 residues: CASSIRSTGTGPSSYEQYF.

CDR3 in amino acids: CSVGPRQGPPYEQYF. The V gene is TRBV29-1, the J gene TRBJ2-7; lacking DNA, the TRBD1 call made by TCRdb goes unchecked. CDR1 is SQVTM and CDR2 is ANQGSEA in the germline V gene. CDR3 length: 15 amino acids.

The gene calls are TRBV27 and TRBJ2-3; the D gene TCRdb calls, TRBD1, cannot be checked with no DNA. From germline, CDR1 is MNHEY and CDR2 SMNVEV (reference sequence). There are 14 residues in the CDR3. Here the CDR3 reads CASSLALPGDTQYF.

CDR3: CASSLGRDYYNEQFF. This sequence joins TRBV11-3 and TRBJ2-1. The CDR3 runs to 15 residues. Germline CDR1 reads SGHNT; CDR2 reads YENEEA.

V gene TRBV7-8 combines with J gene TRBJ1-1. This CDR3 spans 14 amino acids. Germline CDR1 and CDR2: SGHVS and FQNEAQ. CDR3: CASSPRETVTEAFF.

This rearrangement joins TRBV30 to TRBJ1-1; TCRdb gives TRBD1 as the D gene, but with no DNA this cannot be confirmed. CDR1 is GTSNPN and CDR2 is SVGIG in the germline V gene (reference sequence). This CDR3 is 12 amino acids long. The CDR3 sequence is CAWSGTPREAFF.

The CDR3 sequence: CSARDPGGGIAGYTF. V is TRBV20-1 and J is TRBJ1-2; the D gene TCRdb calls, TRBD1, cannot be checked with no DNA. Per germline, CDR1 DFQATT and CDR2 SNEGSKA (reference sequence). The CDR3 runs 15 residues.

V and J are TRBV15 and TRBJ2-1; as DNA is missing, the TRBD2 call by TCRdb cannot be tested. This CDR3 comprises 14 residues. Germline V gene lookup returns CDR1 LNHNV and CDR2 YYDKDF (reference sequence). CDR3 in amino acids: CATSKDFSYNEQFF.

The chain combines TRBV5-1 with TRBJ2-2; TCRdb's D call of TRBD2 is untestable without DNA. The CDR3 loop spans 17 amino acids. The germline V gene encodes CDR1 SGHRS and CDR2 YFSETQ. The CDR3 here is CASSESTSGSITGELFF.

The CDR3 reads CASSWDRGTSGINEQFF. The J gene is TRBJ2-1, the V gene TRBV6-5; TCRdb indicates TRBD2, and absent DNA this call remains unverified. Germline V gives CDR1 MNHEY, CDR2 SVGAGI. The CDR3 contains 17 residues.

The chain links TRBV7-8 to TRBJ2-2; with no DNA, the TCRdb D assignment of TRBD1 cannot be verified. The length of the CDR3 is 16 residues. Germline assignment: CDR1 SGHVS and CDR2 FQNEAQ. CDR3 region: CASSLASRGNTGELFF.

This chain joins TRBV10-2 and TRBJ2-5; TCRdb selects TRBD2, and the lack of DNA leaves this call unchecked. The CDR3 covers 17 residues. The germline V gene encodes CDR1 WSHSY and CDR2 SAAADI. The CDR3 reads CATRRGPSGRAEETQYF.

The rearrangement links TRBV5-1 to TRBJ2-3. This CDR3 region has 17 residues. CDR1 and CDR2 (germline): SGHRS, YFSETQ. The CDR3 sequence: CASSLFGSAAGTDTQYF.

The rearrangement joins TRBV13 to TRBJ1-1. The CDR3 is made up of 14 amino acids. Germline V gene sequence: CDR1 PRHDT, CDR2 FYEKMQ (reference sequence). The CDR3 is CASSLRAEGAEAFF.

The rearrangement links TRBV11-3 to TRBJ2-5; the D gene TCRdb calls, TRBD1, cannot be checked with no DNA. This CDR3 region has 15 residues. The germline CDR1 and CDR2 sequences are SGHNT and YENEEA. The CDR3 loop reads CASSFRSRTRETQYF.

The V gene is TRBV29-1, the J gene TRBJ2-1; the TCRdb call, TRBD2, lacks DNA for checking. CDR1 and CDR2 (germline): SQVTM, ANQGSEA. This CDR3 has 12 amino acids. CDR3 in amino acids: CSVAGGSGEQFF.

The V and J genes are TRBV7-8 and TRBJ1-3; checking the TCRdb D call of TRBD1 is not possible without DNA. The CDR3 covers 13 residues. CDR1 SGHVS and CDR2 FQNEAQ come from the germline V gene. The CDR3 loop reads CASSASGGNTIYF. Variable domain in full (rest from reference TRBV7-8 and TRBJ1-3): GAGVSQSPRYKVAKRGQDVALRCDPISGHVSLFWYQQALGQGPEFLTYFQNEAQLDKSGLPSDRFFAERPEGSVSTLKIQRTQQEDSAVYLCASSASGGNTIYFGEGSWLTVV.

This sequence joins TRBV6-5 and TRBJ2-5; TCRdb's D gene call, TRBD1, goes unchecked for lack of DNA. Germline V CDR1 and CDR2: MNHEY, SVGAGI. This CDR3 contains 14 residues. Here the CDR3 reads CASSYFLGGETQYF.

V and J are TRBV12-3 or TRBV12-4 and TRBJ1-3; lacking DNA, the TRBD1 call made by TCRdb goes unchecked. The CDR3 covers 15 residues. This chain's CDR3 is CASSLGGTPGNTIYF.

The chain couples TRBV24-1 to TRBJ2-1; TCRdb proposes TRBD2, but this gene call is untestable without DNA. The CDR3 loop spans 14 amino acids. CDR1 and CDR2 (germline): KGHDR, SFDVKD. The CDR3 here is CATRSTSGTNEQFF.

The V call is TRBV30, the J call TRBJ2-1. This CDR3 is 12 amino acids long. Germline-derived CDR1 and CDR2 are GTSNPN and SVGIG (reference sequence). The CDR3 sequence is CAWRAGFDEQFF. Based on the CDR3 plus reference TRBV30 and TRBJ2-1, the full variable domain is SQTIHQWPATLVQPVGSPLSLECTVEGTSNPNLYWYRQAAGRGLQLLFYSVGIGQISSEVPQNLSASRPQDRQFILSSKKLLLSDSGFYLCAWRAGFDEQFFGPGTRLTVL.